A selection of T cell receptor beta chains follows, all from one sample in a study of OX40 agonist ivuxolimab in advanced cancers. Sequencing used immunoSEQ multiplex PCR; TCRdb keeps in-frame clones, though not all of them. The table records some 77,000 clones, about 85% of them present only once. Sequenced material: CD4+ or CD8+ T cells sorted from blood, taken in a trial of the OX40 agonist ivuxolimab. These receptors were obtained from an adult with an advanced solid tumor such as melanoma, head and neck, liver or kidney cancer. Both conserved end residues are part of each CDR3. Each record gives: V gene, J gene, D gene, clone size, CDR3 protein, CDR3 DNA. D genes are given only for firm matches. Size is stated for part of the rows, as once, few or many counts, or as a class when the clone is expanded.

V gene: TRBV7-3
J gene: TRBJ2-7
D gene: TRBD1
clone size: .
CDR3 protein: CASRSGTGNYEQYF
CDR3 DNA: TGTGCCAGCAGGTCCGGGACAGGGAACTACGAGCAGTACTTC

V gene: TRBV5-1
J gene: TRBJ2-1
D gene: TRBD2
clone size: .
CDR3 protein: CASPAGKTNEQFF
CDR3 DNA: TGCGCCAGCCCAGCGGGGAAGACCAATGAGCAGTTCTTC

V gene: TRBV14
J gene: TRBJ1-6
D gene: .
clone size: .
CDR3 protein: CASSQDILSPLHF
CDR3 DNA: TGTGCCAGCAGCCAAGATATCTTGTCACCCCTCCACTTT

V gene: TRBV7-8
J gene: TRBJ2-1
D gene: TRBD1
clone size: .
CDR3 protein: CASSLALPGQSYNEQFF
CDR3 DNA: TGTGCCAGCAGCTTAGCCCTTCCGGGACAGAGCTACAATGAGCAGTTCTTC

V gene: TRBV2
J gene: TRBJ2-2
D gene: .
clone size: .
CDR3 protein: CARGWGYTGELFF
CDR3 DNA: TGTGCCAGGGGTTGGGGGTACACCGGGGAGCTGTTTTTT

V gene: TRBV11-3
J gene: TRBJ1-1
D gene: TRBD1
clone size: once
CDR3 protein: CASSLGTGANTEAFF
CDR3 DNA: TGTGCCAGCAGCTTAGGGACAGGGGCAAACACTGAAGCTTTCTTT

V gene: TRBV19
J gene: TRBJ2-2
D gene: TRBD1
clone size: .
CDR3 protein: CASSTGDRGRSGELFF
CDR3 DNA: TGTGCCAGTAGTACTGGCGACAGGGGGCGTAGCGGGGAGCTGTTTTTT

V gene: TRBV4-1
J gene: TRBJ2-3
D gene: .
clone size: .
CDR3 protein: CASSQIFGGTQYF
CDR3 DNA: TGCGCCAGCAGCCAGATATTCGGAGGTACGCAGTATTTT

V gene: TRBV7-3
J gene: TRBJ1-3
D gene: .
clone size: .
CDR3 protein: CASSLKGSGNTIYF
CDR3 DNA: TGTGCCAGCAGCTTAAAAGGGTCTGGAAACACCATATATTTT

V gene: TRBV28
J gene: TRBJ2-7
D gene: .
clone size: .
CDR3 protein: CATKGWADEQYF
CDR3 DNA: TGTGCCACCAAGGGGTGGGCTGACGAGCAGTACTTC

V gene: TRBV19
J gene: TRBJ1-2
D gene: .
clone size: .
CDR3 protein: CASSIGPHEGVTF
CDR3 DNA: TGTGCCAGTAGTATAGGGCCCCACGAGGGGGTAACCTTC

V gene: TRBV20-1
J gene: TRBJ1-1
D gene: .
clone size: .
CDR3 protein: CSANEEAFF
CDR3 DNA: TGCAGTGCTAACGAAGAAGCTTTCTTT

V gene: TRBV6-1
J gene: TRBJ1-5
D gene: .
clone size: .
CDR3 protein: CASIGGGGNQPQHF
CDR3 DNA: TGTGCCAGCATAGGAGGGGGGGGCAATCAGCCCCAGCATTTT

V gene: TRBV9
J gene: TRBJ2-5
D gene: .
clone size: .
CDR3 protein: CASSVRADHQETQYF
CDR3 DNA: TGTGCCAGCAGCGTCAGGGCAGACCACCAAGAGACCCAGTACTTC

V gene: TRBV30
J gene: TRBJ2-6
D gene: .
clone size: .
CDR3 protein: CAWSVGANVLTF
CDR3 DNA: TGTGCCTGGAGTGTTGGGGCCAACGTCCTGACTTTC

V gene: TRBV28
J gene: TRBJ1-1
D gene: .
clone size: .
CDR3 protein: CASSFLAIMNTEAFF
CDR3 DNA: TGTGCCAGCAGTTTTCTCGCGATTATGAACACTGAAGCTTTCTTT

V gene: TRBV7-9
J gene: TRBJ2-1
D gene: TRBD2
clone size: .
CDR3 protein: CASSPSFSSGSPYGEQFF
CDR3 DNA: TGTGCCAGCAGCCCCAGCTTTAGTAGCGGGAGCCCATACGGTGAGCAGTTCTTC

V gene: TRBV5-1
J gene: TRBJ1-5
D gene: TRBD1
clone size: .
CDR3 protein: CASSLGQGINQPQHF
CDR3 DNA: TGCGCCAGCAGCTTGGGACAGGGGATTAATCAGCCCCAGCATTTT

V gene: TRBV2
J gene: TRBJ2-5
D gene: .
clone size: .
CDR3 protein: CASSGKRASQETQYF
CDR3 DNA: TGTGCCAGCAGTGGAAAGCGGGCCAGTCAAGAGACCCAGTACTTC

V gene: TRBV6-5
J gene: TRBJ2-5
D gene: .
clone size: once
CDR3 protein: CASSRPGLRETQYF
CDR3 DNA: TGTGCCAGCAGCAGACCGGGACTCAGAGAGACCCAGTACTTC

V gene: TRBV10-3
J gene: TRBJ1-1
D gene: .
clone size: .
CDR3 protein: CAISAPKAAEAFF
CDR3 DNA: TGTGCCATCAGTGCCCCCAAAGCGGCTGAAGCTTTCTTT

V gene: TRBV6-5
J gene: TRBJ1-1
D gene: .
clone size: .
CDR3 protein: CASSRNRDPQKAFF
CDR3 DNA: TGTGCCAGCAGTCGAAACCGGGACCCCCAGAAAGCTTTCTTT

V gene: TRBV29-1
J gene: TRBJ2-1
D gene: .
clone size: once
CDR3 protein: CSVEDSAAYNEQFF
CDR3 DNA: TGCAGCGTTGAAGACTCAGCGGCCTACAATGAGCAGTTCTTC

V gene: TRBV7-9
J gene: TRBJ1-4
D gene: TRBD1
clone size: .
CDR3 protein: CASSGGTGADMKKIF
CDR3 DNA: TGTGCCAGCAGCGGGGGGACAGGGGCCGATATGAAGAAGATTTTT

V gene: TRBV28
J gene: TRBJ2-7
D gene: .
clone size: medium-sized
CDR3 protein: CASSPIYGLSSYEQYF
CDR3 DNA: TGTGCCAGCAGCCCCATCTATGGACTCAGCTCCTACGAGCAGTACTTC

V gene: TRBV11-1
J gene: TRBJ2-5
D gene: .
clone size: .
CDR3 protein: CASSLGRTETQYF
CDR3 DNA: TGTGCCAGCAGCCTAGGGAGGACAGAGACCCAGTACTTC

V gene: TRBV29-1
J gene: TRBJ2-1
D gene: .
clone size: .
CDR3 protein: CSVVRVRRPYNEQFF
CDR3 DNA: TGCAGCGTTGTTCGTGTGCGACGTCCCTACAATGAGCAGTTCTTC

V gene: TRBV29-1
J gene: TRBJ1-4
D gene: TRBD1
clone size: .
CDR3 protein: CSVVDRAEKLFF
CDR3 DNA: TGCAGCGTCGTCGACAGGGCTGAAAAACTGTTTTTT